This T cell receptor (beta chain) was sequenced in a study of T-cell memory formation after mild COVID-19. Overall study context: There were largely donor-specific TCR clusters.

In the case of this clonotype: Its antigen is unknown.

Findings and limits, study-wide: Pre-infection memory held some responding clones, suggesting pre-existing cross-reactive T cells responded.

The authors produced TCR alpha and TCR beta cDNA libraries with sample barcodes and UMIs by 5'RACE using constant-segment primers. TCRdb itself ran the 5' RACE reads through MiXCR, one entry per CDR3 protein. The data show approximately 400,000 distinct CDR3 sequences, 20% to 25% seen once. In germline, CDR1 is SQVTM, CDR2 ANQGSEA. The junction had 8 bases not matched to a gene; V was cut back by 7 bases and J by 6 bases. This CDR3 spans 13 amino acids. The receptor was isolated from an adult woman who had mild COVID-19 (a few samples of this study predate the infection). Cell type and time point are not known. The sequencing sample was made of PBMCs or a T cell subset sorted from them (not recorded which). The chain links TRBV29-1 to TRBJ1-2, with TRBD1 matching over 10 bases. CDR3 region: CSGDRGPGDGYTF. CDR3 DNA: TGCAGCGGAGACAGGGGGCCAGGGGATGGCTACACCTTC.